These 22 T cell receptor beta chains were all obtained from the same sample, sequenced in a study of CD8+ T cells in alopecia areata. Treatment meaning: oral pan-JAK inhibitor, 5-10 mg twice daily. RNA extraction and reverse transcription yielded cDNA as sequencing template. Generated by immunoSEQ multiplex PCR, the TCRdb table keeps only in-frame clones and is missing some. The table records about 180,000 clones, 45% to 60% of them present only once. The source material was CD8+ T cells sorted from blood, sampled around week 54, from a patient treated with tofacitinib. All receptors come from a human donor with alopecia areata.

This clone was seen more than once but under ten times. V usage is TRBV13 and J usage is TRBJ1-1; D not resolved. CDR1 and CDR2 from the germline V gene are PRHDT and FYEKMQ (reference sequence). The CDR3 has 16 residues. Trimming pared 5 bases from V and 11 bases from J, leaving 27 bases between. The CDR3 loop reads CASSPMPLDRGESAFF. The CDR3 nucleotides are TGTGCCAGCAGCCCCATGCCTTTGGACCGTGGGGAATCGGCTTTCTTT. The full variable domain, with the rest looked up from reference TRBV13 and TRBJ1-1, is AAGVIQSPRHLIKEKRETATLKCYPIPRHDTVYWYQQGPGQDPQFLISFYEKMQSDKGSIPDRFSAQQFSDYHSELNMSSLELGDSALYFCASSPMPLDRGESAFFGQGTRLTVV.

The chain recombines TRBV4-1 with TRBJ1-2; possibly TRBD1 for D (6 bases). V lost 3 bases to trimming and J lost 10 bases, with 15 bases between them. CDR3 length: 13 residues. CDR1 MGHRA and CDR2 YSYEKL come from the germline V gene. CDR3 sequence reads: CASSHLGTSLYTF. The CDR3 region has the DNA TGCGCCAGCAGCCATCTTGGGACAAGCCTCTACACCTTC.

The V gene is TRBV11-2, the J gene TRBJ2-6; D remains ambiguous. The germline V gene encodes CDR1 SGHAT and CDR2 FQNNGV. V was trimmed by 1 base and J by 4 bases, leaving 8 bases between them. There are 15 residues in the CDR3. In DNA form, the CDR3 reads TGTGCCAGCAGCTTAGGTGGCCCAGGGGCCAACGTCCTGACTTTC. Its translation is CASSLGGPGANVLTF.

For the CDR3, the DNA is TGTGCCTCTCAGATGGGGGGAGATACGCAGTATTTT. This encodes CASQMGGDTQYF. The V gene is TRBV30, the J gene TRBJ2-3, with a tentative D call TRBD2 (6 bases). The CDR3 covers 12 residues. Trimming cost V 7 bases and J 5 bases, with 13 bases left between them. Germline CDR1 reads GTSNPN; CDR2 reads SVGIG (reference sequence).

The genes are TRBV5-1 and TRBJ2-7; TRBD1 matches at 9 bases. The trim removed 3 bases at V and 1 base at J, leaving 5 bases unmatched. The CDR3 is 15 amino acids. The V gene's germline CDR1 is SGHRS and CDR2 YFSETQ. CDR3 in amino acids: CASSWGQGSSYEQYF. CDR3 DNA: TGCGCCAGCAGCTGGGGACAGGGATCGTCCTACGAGCAGTACTTC.

The chain uses TRBV5-1 and TRBJ1-2; D not certain. V was trimmed by 2 bases and J by 4 bases, leaving 6 bases between them. Germline V gene sequence: CDR1 SGHRS, CDR2 YFSETQ. There are 12 residues in the CDR3. As DNA, the CDR3 is TGCGCCAGCAGCTTCGGCCTCTATGGCTACACCTTC. Its translation: CASSFGLYGYTF.

The genes are TRBV27 and TRBJ1-5; D gene ambiguous. V was shortened by 0 bases and J by 7 bases, with 7 bases between the two germline ends. Germline V gene data show CDR1 as MNHEY and CDR2 as SMNVEV (reference sequence). The CDR3 contains 13 residues. CDR3 in amino acids: CASSLSRVQPQHF. The CDR3 nucleotides are TGTGCCAGCAGTTTATCGAGGGTCCAGCCCCAGCATTTT.

The rearrangement uses TRBV5-6 and TRBJ1-1; no clear D gene. V was cut by 4 bases and J by 5 bases, with 9 bases left in between. The CDR3 is made up of 12 amino acids. From germline, CDR1 is SGHDT and CDR2 YYEEEE. The CDR3 sequence is CASSDENTEAFF. CDR3 DNA sequence: TGTGCCAGCAGCGACGAAAATACTGAAGCTTTCTTT.

The sample holds a few counts of this clone. The chain links TRBV4-3 to TRBJ2-7, with D uncertain. Germline CDR1 and CDR2: LGHNA and YSLEER. The V end was cut by 0 bases, the J end by 2 bases, with 11 bases between. The CDR3 has 15 amino acids. CDR3 in amino acids: CASSQDPAVTYEQYF. The CDR3 nucleotides are TGCGCCAGCAGCCAAGATCCGGCAGTTACCTACGAGCAGTACTTC.

The chain carries TRBV7-9 and TRBJ2-3; D is unclear. The germline V and J ends were trimmed by 4 bases and 4 bases, with 9 bases remaining between them. Germline V gene data show CDR1 as SEHNR and CDR2 as FQNEAQ (reference sequence). This CDR3 contains 13 residues. CDR3 loop: CASSSSLADTQYF. The DNA for the CDR3 is TGTGCCAGCAGCTCGAGCTTGGCAGATACGCAGTATTTT.

The rearrangement joins TRBV9 to TRBJ1-1; D ambiguous. The germline V gene has CDR1 SGDLS and CDR2 YYNGEE. With 0 bases removed from V and 7 bases from J, the gap between germline ends came to 10 bases. The CDR3 has 13 residues. The CDR3 spells CASSVEGWGEAFF. CDR3 bases: TGTGCCAGCAGCGTAGAGGGTTGGGGTGAAGCTTTCTTT.

This clone was observed a handful of times. The V call is TRBV2, the J call TRBJ2-1; either TRBD1 or TRBD2 may fit D (6 bases each). Trimming took off 6 bases at V and 10 bases at J, with 19 bases between the two ends. This CDR3 has 14 amino acids. Germline CDR1 SNHLY, CDR2 FYNNEI. CDR3 bases: TGTGCCAGCAGGGAGGGGGGCGAGTACCTAGAGCAGTTCTTC. Translation gives CASREGGEYLEQFF. Supplemented by reference TRBV2 and TRBJ2-1, the full variable domain reads EPEVTQTPSHQVTQMGQEVILRCVPISNHLYFYWYRQILGQKVEFLVSFYNNEISEKSEIFDDQFSVERPDGSNFTLKIRSTKLEDSAMYFCASREGGEYLEQFFGPGTRLTVL.

A few counts support this clone. The gene calls are TRBV29-1 and TRBJ1-5, with D possibly matching TRBD1 (6 bases). Germline V gene data show CDR1 as SQVTM and CDR2 as ANQGSEA. This CDR3 spans 14 amino acids. Trimming took off 4 bases at V and 4 bases at J, with 14 bases between the two ends. CDR3 bases: TGCAGCGTTGGATCACAGGGATCGAATCAGCCCCAGCATTTT. This codes for CSVGSQGSNQPQHF.

This clone occurred a few times. The chain recombines TRBV29-1 with TRBJ2-2; unclear D gene. The CDR3 totals 12 residues. From germline, CDR1 is SQVTM and CDR2 ANQGSEA. V was trimmed by 2 bases and J by 1 base, leaving 2 bases between them. CDR3 bases: TGCAGCGTTGAAAAGAACACCGGGGAGCTGTTTTTT. Protein: CSVEKNTGELFF.

This clone occurred a few times. CDR3 loop: CASSLGGSSYNEQFF. The CDR3 region has the DNA TGTGCCAGCAGCCTCGGGGGAAGCTCCTACAATGAGCAGTTCTTC. V is TRBV13 and J is TRBJ2-1; perhaps TRBD2 as D (6 bases). This CDR3 contains 15 residues. V was shortened by 5 bases and J by 0 bases, with 11 bases between the two germline ends. From germline, CDR1 is PRHDT and CDR2 FYEKMQ (reference sequence). The full variable domain, with the rest looked up from reference TRBV13 and TRBJ2-1, is AAGVIQSPRHLIKEKRETATLKCYPIPRHDTVYWYQQGPGQDPQFLISFYEKMQSDKGSIPDRFSAQQFSDYHSELNMSSLELGDSALYFCASSLGGSSYNEQFFGPGTRLTVL.

The V and J genes are TRBV27 and TRBJ2-7, with D possibly matching TRBD1 (5 bases). The CDR3 loop spans 13 amino acids. V was shortened by 6 bases and J by 1 base, with 10 bases between the two germline ends. Germline V gene data show CDR1 as MNHEY and CDR2 as SMNVEV (reference sequence). CDR3 region: CASRGLESYEQYF. CDR3 bases: TGTGCCAGCAGGGGGCTAGAGTCCTACGAGCAGTACTTC.

The J gene is TRBJ1-5, the V gene TRBV30, with 7 nucleotides matching TRBD1. Germline loops: CDR1 GTSNPN, CDR2 SVGIG (reference sequence). CDR3 length: 16 residues. V shed 2 bases, J shed 3 bases, and the junction held 10 bases outside the gene matches. CDR3 DNA: TGTGCCTGGAGTAGGTGGAGGGACAGACACAATCAGCCCCAGCATTTT. This encodes CAWSRWRDRHNQPQHF.

The chain links TRBV7-9 to TRBJ2-7; D may be TRBD1 (5 bases). The CDR3 consists of 12 residues. The V and J ends lost 5 bases and 6 bases respectively, with 11 bases between them. Germline lookup yields CDR1 SEHNR and CDR2 FQNEAQ (reference sequence). CDR3 nucleotides: TGTGCCAGCAGCCCAGACAGAGTCGAGCAGTACTTC. It translates to CASSPDRVEQYF.

In this sample, this clone turned up a few times. The J gene is TRBJ1-2, the V gene TRBV4-2; D ambiguous. The germline gives CDR1 LGHNA, CDR2 YNFKEQ. V lost 4 bases to trimming and J lost 3 bases, with 15 bases between them. This CDR3 is built from 15 residues. This CDR3 is CASSRGEGGDYGYTF. CDR3 DNA sequence: TGTGCCAGCAGCCGGGGAGAGGGCGGGGACTATGGCTACACCTTC.

This clone has just a few counts. This chain links TRBV4-1 with TRBJ1-1; the match to TRBD1 covers 10 bases. J was trimmed by 8 bases and V by 2 bases; bases with no gene match: 2. CDR1 is MGHRA, CDR2 YSYEKL, per germline. There are 13 residues in the CDR3. The CDR3 DNA is TGCGCCAGCAGCCAACCGGACAGGGGGGAAGCTTTCTTT. Residues: CASSQPDRGEAFF.

This clone was counted between two and nine times. The rearrangement uses TRBV20-1 and TRBJ2-7; D call uncertain. Germline lookup yields CDR1 DFQATT and CDR2 SNEGSKA (reference sequence). V lost 6 bases and J lost 0, with 6 bases in between. The CDR3 has 11 residues. CDR3 coding DNA: TGCAGTGCCACTAACTCCTACGAGCAGTACTTC. Translated: CSATNSYEQYF.

This rearrangement joins TRBV14 to TRBJ2-7, with a tentative D call TRBD2 (6 bases). This CDR3 has 15 amino acids. The V end was cut by 4 bases, the J end by 0 bases, with 13 bases between. Germline CDR1 and CDR2: SGHDN and FVKESK. This CDR3 reads CASSPTSTLSYEQYF. CDR3 nucleotides: TGTGCCAGCAGCCCGACTAGTACCCTCTCCTACGAGCAGTACTTC.